The 13 T cell receptor beta chains below all came from one sample that was sequenced in a study of monozygotic twins with inflammatory bowel disease. TCRdb re-called the 5' RACE reads and catalogs CDR3 proteins one per entry, DNA excluded. Recorded for this sample: 150,000 to 200,000 distinct CDR3 sequences. Sample: blood. Receptors originate from a human donor with ulcerative colitis or Crohn's disease, or a healthy co-twin of an affected twin (not recorded which).

The chain is built from TRBV5-1 and TRBJ2-1; the D gene TCRdb calls, TRBD2, cannot be checked with no DNA. There are 16 residues in the CDR3. Germline V gene data show CDR1 as SGHRS and CDR2 as YFSETQ. The CDR3 is CASSWTSGRGHPEQFF.

CDR3 sequence: CASSTHQGAKNIQYF. The genes are TRBV27 and TRBJ2-4; there is no DNA to check the TCRdb D call of TRBD1. This CDR3 spans 15 amino acids. The germline CDR1 and CDR2 sequences are MNHEY and SMNVEV (reference sequence).

V usage is TRBV11-1 and J usage is TRBJ2-1; the D gene TCRdb calls, TRBD1, cannot be checked with no DNA. Germline loops: CDR1 SGHAT, CDR2 FQDESV (reference sequence). This CDR3 has 17 amino acids. CDR3 in amino acids: CASTTDPPGENYNEQFF.

This chain uses TRBV7-2 with TRBJ1-4; the D gene TCRdb calls, TRBD1, cannot be checked with no DNA. Per germline, CDR1 SGHTA and CDR2 FQGNSA. The CDR3 has 16 residues. CDR3 in amino acids: CASREGDRGPNEKLFF.

This chain joins TRBV18 and TRBJ1-5; the D call of TRBD1 rests on TCRdb alone, since no DNA is present to check it. There are 16 residues in the CDR3. The germline CDR1 and CDR2 sequences are KGHSH and LQKENI. CDR3 region: CASSPPSGQFGQPQHF. Full variable domain (missing parts from reference TRBV18 and TRBJ1-5): NAGVMQNPRHLVRRRGQEARLRCSPMKGHSHVYWYRQLPEEGLKFMVYLQKENIIDESGMPKERFSAEFPKEGPSILRIQQVVRGDSAAYFCASSPPSGQFGQPQHFGDGTRLSIL.

This rearrangement joins TRBV14 to TRBJ1-6; TCRdb's D gene call, TRBD1, goes unchecked for lack of DNA. Looked up from germline, CDR1 is SGHDN and CDR2 is FVKESK. The CDR3 is 15 residues long. CDR3 in amino acids: CASSQGRADNSPLHF.

This chain joins TRBV7-2 and TRBJ1-4. This CDR3 spans 16 amino acids. Germline lookup yields CDR1 SGHTA and CDR2 FQGNSA. The CDR3 region is CASSQRDGPTNEKLFF.

The chain couples TRBV6-5 to TRBJ2-1; absent DNA, TCRdb's TRBD1 call cannot be checked. Germline CDR1 is MNHEY and CDR2 is SVGAGI. There are 11 residues in the CDR3. CDR3 in amino acids: CASSSPPGQFF.

The V and J genes are TRBV24-1 and TRBJ2-2; without DNA, the TCRdb call of TRBD2 cannot be checked. Per the germline V gene, CDR1 is KGHDR and CDR2 is SFDVKD. The length of the CDR3 is 14 residues. CDR3 sequence: CATRAGLDTGELFF.

The chain links TRBV23-1 to TRBJ2-5; with no DNA, the TCRdb D assignment of TRBD2 cannot be verified. TRBV23-1 is marked as an open reading frame, function uncertain. CDR3 length: 22 amino acids. The CDR3 loop is CASPGGGTTYFRELLPQETQYF.

The chain joins TRBV3-1 to TRBJ2-1; the D call from TCRdb, TRBD2, cannot be confirmed without DNA. From germline, CDR1 is LGHDT and CDR2 YNNKEL (reference sequence). The CDR3 is 16 residues long. The CDR3 region is CASSHSSGLIYNEQFF.

The chain recombines TRBV11-2 with TRBJ1-1. Per germline, CDR1 SGHAT and CDR2 FQNNGV. The CDR3 spans 15 residues. The CDR3 protein is CASSALTGRLPEAFF.

The V gene is TRBV29-1, the J gene TRBJ2-2; TCRdb names TRBD1, which stays unverified in the absence of DNA. The CDR3 loop spans 14 amino acids. CDR1 is SQVTM, CDR2 ANQGSEA, per germline. CDR3 residues: CSAPGQTPSGELFF.